This T cell receptor (beta chain) is from a study of T-cell memory formation after mild COVID-19. Turning to the study itself: The two donors had largely donor-specific TCR clusters.

The study's findings and limits: Largely, contracting CD4+ clones fell within CM and EM, and contracting CD8+ clones within EMRA.

It was 5'RACE with constant-segment primers that produced the TCR alpha and TCR beta cDNA libraries, which carried sample barcodes and UMIs. TCRdb re-analysed the 5' RACE reads in MiXCR, keeping a single row per CDR3 protein. The table shows approximately 88,000 distinct CDR3 sequences, with about 23% occurring only once. This CDR3 has 15 residues. J lost 3 bases, V lost 5 bases, and 6 bases had no gene match. Notes on this clonotype: Its specificity is not known.

This chain links TRBV12-3 or TRBV12-4 with TRBJ2-2; the match to TRBD2 covers 7 bases. Specimen: PBMCs or a T cell subset sorted from them (not recorded which). The receptor was derived from a man younger than 30 who had mild COVID-19 (a few samples of this study predate the infection). Cell type and time point are not known. Here the CDR3 DNA reads TGTGCCAGCAGTGAACGTAGCGGGTACACCGGGGAGCTGTTTTTT. Translated, it gives CASSERSGYTGELFF.